Sequencing of this T cell receptor beta chain was carried out in a study of OX40 agonist ivuxolimab in advanced cancers. Study information: Prior anti-PD-1, anti-PD-L1 or anti-CTLA-4 therapy did not bar entry, and about 40% had some.

Patients with autoimmune history or systemic immunosuppression were excluded. This table comes from immunoSEQ multiplex PCR, and its TCRdb copy is limited to in-frame clones, with some not included. The sample records around 70,000 clones, about 82% being singletons. Source: CD4+ or CD8+ T cells sorted from blood, taken in a trial of the OX40 agonist ivuxolimab. The sequence came from an adult with an advanced solid tumor such as melanoma, head and neck, liver or kidney cancer.

CDR3: CASSPEGQAPSGANVLTF. The DNA of the CDR3 is TGTGCCAGCAGTCCGGAGGGACAGGCGCCCTCTGGGGCCAACGTCCTGACTTTC. The V and J genes are TRBV27 and TRBJ2-6, with 8 bases identical to TRBD1. The CDR3 length is 18 residues. V dropped 5 bases and J dropped 0; count of bases not matched to a gene: 9. Germline CDR1 MNHEY, CDR2 SMNVEV (reference sequence).